The subject of this entry is one TCR beta chain. Its specificity is not known. Its ends do not fully match the called genes, so a read error is possible. These data originate in a study of T cell repertoires in cytomegalovirus infection. Across the whole study: Public TCR beta signatures indicated both CMV infection and matching HLA type.

Findings and caveats of the study: Summed frequency of public TCR beta families distinguished CMV carriers with the relevant HLA. Ex vivo, HLA-C-restricted CMV-specific TCR beta clonotypes prevailed over the rest of the response.

The CDR3 has 14 residues. MiXCR, applied by TCRdb to the reads, yields one record per CDR3 protein. The profile shows about 490,000 distinct CDR3 sequences, 26% of them singletons. The sequence was obtained from a human donor in good health (CMV status not recorded). Some clones in this sample may be carry-over from other donors' samples. Sequencing used PBMCs. The rearrangement uses TRBV5-3 and TRBJ1-5; weak D call: TRBD1 (5 bases). TRBV5-3 is annotated as an ORF whose role is uncertain. CDR3 nucleotides: TGTGCCAGCAGCTCGGACGGGGCCTTGGGGCCCCAGCATTTT. Translation: CASSSDGALGPQHF.